This TCR beta chain was captured by sequencing in a study of glioma-infiltrating T cells. In the case of this clonotype: Its antigen remains unknown.

Trimming removed 5 bases at V and 5 bases at J, with 16 bases between. Germline loops: CDR1 LNHNV, CDR2 YYDKDF (reference sequence). The CDR3 spans 14 residues. TCR alpha and beta CDR3 regions were amplified from RNA using iRepertoire nested multiplex PCR. TCRdb ran MiXCR on the multiplex PCR reads and lists one entry per CDR3 protein. This table holds about 410,000 distinct CDR3 sequences, 41% found once. Points from the study as a whole: Above-expected tissue-blood divergence occurred in all gliomas, most in low-grade ones.

This sequence was found in a human donor with low-grade glioma or glioblastoma, undergoing nonglioma brain surgery, or in good health (not recorded which). The chain recombines TRBV15 with TRBJ2-7, with D maybe TRBD1 (6 bases). The sample consisted of glioma tissue, nonneoplastic brain tissue, or PBMCs (not recorded which). The CDR3 here is CATSLGHNTDEQYF. DNA for the CDR3: TGTGCCACCAGCCTGGGACACAACACGGACGAGCAGTACTTC.